The 9 T cell receptor beta chains reported below all come from one sample, sequenced in a study of blood T cell repertoires in COVID-19. Here immunoSEQ multiplex PCR was the method, and the copy in TCRdb shows in-frame clones only, minus some. Counted here are fewer than 350,000 clones, roughly 90% occurring once; the ten biggest clones make up approximately 7.5%. Specimen: peripheral blood. Receptors were obtained from a woman in her 30s with COVID-19, enrolled during active disease.

The table lists this clone with a count of one. This sequence joins TRBV9 and TRBJ1-2; a weak D match, TRBD1 (5 bases). Germline V CDR1 and CDR2: SGDLS, YYNGEE. The CDR3 has 13 amino acids. Trimming took off 4 bases at V and 4 bases at J, with 11 bases between the two ends. The CDR3 here is CASSLRVGYGYTF. As DNA, the CDR3 is TGTGCCAGCAGCCTCAGGGTTGGCTATGGCTACACCTTC.

This clone was counted once. J is TRBJ2-7 and V is TRBV7-6, with TRBD2 matching over 9 bases. Per germline, CDR1 SGHVS and CDR2 FNYEAQ. After removal of 5 bases from V and 2 bases from J, the junction contained 13 bases not matched to a gene. CDR3 length: 17 residues. CDR3 in amino acids: CASSPTPSGRFTYEQYF. The CDR3 bases are TGTGCCAGCAGCCCCACCCCGAGCGGGAGGTTCACCTACGAGCAGTACTTC.

The gene calls are TRBV7-9 and TRBJ2-1, with 11 nucleotides matching TRBD2. Germline lookup yields CDR1 SEHNR and CDR2 FQNEAQ (reference sequence). Unmatched junction bases numbered 9, after V lost 3 bases and J lost 5 bases. The CDR3 runs 17 residues. CDR3 bases: TGTGCCAGCAGCTTCACTAGCGGGAGTTGGGGCCACAATGAGCAGTTCTTC. It encodes CASSFTSGSWGHNEQFF.

The chain carries TRBV11-1 and TRBJ2-7; TRBD2 might be the D (5 bases). This CDR3 contains 13 residues. Trimming removed 2 bases from V and 4 bases from J, with 9 bases in between. The germline CDR1 and CDR2 sequences are SGHAT and FQDESV (reference sequence). The CDR3 nucleotides are TGTGCCAGCAGCTTAAGGGAGAGGTACGAGCAGTACTTC. It is translated as CASSLRERYEQYF.

The genes are TRBV6-5 and TRBJ1-1; D is uncertain. CDR1 MNHEY and CDR2 SVGAGI come from the germline V gene. This CDR3 comprises 16 residues. Trimming took off 0 bases at V and 0 bases at J, with 11 bases between the two ends. CDR3 bases: TGTGCCAGCAGTTACTCCTGGAGGACGGTGAACACTGAAGCTTTCTTT. Its protein product is CASSYSWRTVNTEAFF.

The chain has TRBV5-1 and TRBJ1-6; TRBD1 matches at 7 bases. V shed 2 bases and J 7 bases; nucleotides not matched to a gene: 3. This CDR3 has 14 amino acids. Germline CDR1 and CDR2: SGHRS and YFSETQ. CDR3 region: CASSLGDSNSPLHF. The CDR3 DNA reads as TGCGCCAGCAGCTTAGGGGACAGCAATTCACCCCTCCACTTT.

V usage is TRBV18 and J usage is TRBJ1-6, with D possibly TRBD1 on 5 matching bases. The ends were cut back, 2 bases at V and 3 bases at J, with 5 bases in the middle. Germline CDR1 is KGHSH and CDR2 is LQKENI. This CDR3 region has 14 residues. The CDR3 sequence: CASSPDSYNSPLHF. CDR3 DNA: TGTGCCAGCTCACCAGACAGCTATAATTCACCCCTCCACTTT.

The chain has TRBV5-1 and TRBJ2-1, with 8 nucleotides matching TRBD1. CDR1 is SGHRS, CDR2 YFSETQ, per germline. The length of the CDR3 is 16 residues. Trimming cost V 0 bases and J 2 bases; bases outside gene matches: 4. This chain's CDR3 is CASSLEDRVTYNEQFF. In nucleotides, the CDR3 is TGCGCCAGCAGCTTGGAGGACAGGGTAACCTACAATGAGCAGTTCTTC.

V gene TRBV4-3 combines with J gene TRBJ2-1, with 9 bases that match TRBD2. This CDR3 comprises 14 residues. CDR1 is LGHNA, CDR2 YSLEER, per germline. Trimming took 4 bases from V and 8 from J; bases not matched to a gene: 6. This CDR3 reads CASSRAGGLDEQFF. The CDR3 region has the DNA TGCGCCAGCAGCCGAGCGGGAGGTCTGGATGAGCAGTTCTTC.